Presented here are 32 T cell receptor beta chains from one specimen sequenced in a study of early T cells in non-severe SARS-CoV-2 infection. TCRdb processed the 5' RACE reads anew with MiXCR; each CDR3 protein has one entry. Of tens of thousands of distinct CDR3 sequences listed, roughly 5.9% are singletons. The material sequenced was whole blood. Receptor source: an adult who was a healthcare worker with PCR-confirmed SARS-CoV-2 infection or an uninfected control (not recorded which).

This clonotype was detected ten times or more. The rearrangement links TRBV28 to TRBJ1-3; no clear D gene. The CDR3 runs 13 residues. Germline assignment: CDR1 MDHEN and CDR2 SYDVKM. V was pared by 4 bases and J by 0 bases, with 4 bases between. CDR3: CASSSPSGNTIYF. The CDR3 DNA reads as TGTGCCAGCAGTTCCCCCTCTGGAAACACCATATATTTT.

This clonotype has ten or more counts. The J gene is TRBJ2-1, the V gene TRBV7-8; D unresolved. The CDR3 is made up of 16 amino acids. V lost 5 bases, J lost 3 bases, and 17 bases lay in between. Per germline, CDR1 SGHVS and CDR2 FQNEAQ. Written as DNA, the CDR3 is TGTGCCAGCAGCGCCGGCCTCTCTGCGGTCTACAATGAGCAGTTCTTC. It yields the protein CASSAGLSAVYNEQFF.

This clonotype was seen only a few times. The chain couples TRBV9 to TRBJ1-1; D unresolved. The V gene lost 0 bases and the J gene lost 1 base, with 4 bases spanning the gap. The CDR3 has 13 residues. CDR1 SGDLS and CDR2 YYNGEE come from the germline V gene. CDR3 sequence reads: CASSVAENTEAFF. CDR3 nucleotides: TGTGCCAGCAGCGTAGCAGAGAACACTGAAGCTTTCTTT.

This clonotype was counted at least ten times. J is TRBJ2-4 and V is TRBV6-4, with D perhaps TRBD2 (6 bases). The V end was cut by 3 bases, the J end by 2 bases, with 14 bases between. This CDR3 has 16 residues. The germline V gene encodes CDR1 MRHNA and CDR2 SNTAGT. As DNA, the CDR3 is TGTGCCAGCAGTGAACGGGTAGGAGGGACCAAAAACATTCAGTACTTC. The encoded protein is CASSERVGGTKNIQYF.

This clonotype was picked up many times. This sequence joins TRBV5-1 and TRBJ2-7; possibly TRBD1 or TRBD2 for D (6 bases each). CDR3 length: 15 amino acids. V was shortened by 4 bases and J by 10 bases, with 24 bases between the two germline ends. From germline, CDR1 is SGHRS and CDR2 YFSETQ. The CDR3 region is CASSEYPEGGKEQYV. As DNA, the CDR3 is TGCGCCAGCAGCGAATACCCCGAGGGGGGAAAGGAACAGTACGTC.

This clonotype was detected many times. This rearrangement joins TRBV13 to TRBJ2-1; D is perhaps TRBD2 (6 bases). Germline CDR1 reads PRHDT; CDR2 reads FYEKMQ (reference sequence). The CDR3 is 13 amino acids. Trimming left V 1 base short and J 7 bases short, with 8 bases between. CDR3 nucleotides: TGTGCCAGCAGCTTAGCGCGGGATAATGAGCAGTTCTTC. It yields the protein CASSLARDNEQFF.

This clonotype was counted between two and nine times. The V gene is TRBV24-1, the J gene TRBJ1-2, with 10 bases matching TRBD1. Unmatched junction bases numbered 3, after V lost 7 bases and J lost 8 bases. This CDR3 has 12 residues. Germline CDR1 and CDR2: KGHDR and SFDVKD. DNA of the CDR3: TGTGCCACCAGGGACAGGGGGTCCGGCTACACCTTC. This codes for CATRDRGSGYTF.

This clonotype was counted between two and nine times. This chain uses TRBV6-4 with TRBJ2-1; D unclear. Germline assignment: CDR1 MRHNA and CDR2 SNTAGT. The germline V and J ends were trimmed by 6 bases and 9 bases, with 15 bases remaining between them. The CDR3 runs 13 residues. CDR3 region: CASSAYLDGEQFF. DNA of the CDR3: TGTGCCAGCAGCGCATACTTAGACGGTGAGCAGTTCTTC.

This clonotype occurred a few times. The rearrangement joins TRBV6-2 or TRBV6-3 to TRBJ2-5, with D perhaps TRBD1 or TRBD2 (5 bases each). Looked up from germline, CDR1 is MNHEY and CDR2 is SVGEGT. Trimming took off 5 bases at V and 1 base at J, with 14 bases between the two ends. This CDR3 is 15 amino acids long. CDR3 nucleotides: TGTGCCAGCAGTCCCGAGGGGCTAGTCCAAGAGACCCAGTACTTC. This codes for CASSPEGLVQETQYF.

This clonotype was observed many times. The chain employs TRBV5-1 and TRBJ1-4; D remains ambiguous. Trimming stripped 5 bases from V and 7 bases from J, with 12 bases between. The CDR3 length is 13 residues. Germline loops: CDR1 SGHRS, CDR2 YFSETQ. CDR3 in amino acids: CASRSTDGEKLFF. The CDR3 DNA reads as TGCGCCAGCAGATCCACCGATGGTGAAAAACTGTTTTTT.

The chain employs TRBV12-3 or TRBV12-4 and TRBJ2-5; no reliable D call. The CDR3 contains 14 residues. V was pared by 7 bases and J by 4 bases, with 16 bases between. The CDR3 spells CASTLVGLGETQYF. In nucleotides, the CDR3 is TGTGCCAGCACCCTCGTGGGGTTAGGAGAGACCCAGTACTTC.

This chain connects TRBV3-1 to TRBJ2-5; D is unresolved. With 1 base removed from V and 0 bases from J, the gap between germline ends came to 9 bases. The CDR3 length is 15 residues. Germline V gene data show CDR1 as LGHDT and CDR2 as YNNKEL (reference sequence). The CDR3 bases are TGTGCCAGCAGCCAAGGCCAATCGTACCAAGAGACCCAGTACTTC. Its protein is CASSQGQSYQETQYF.

Many counts were recorded for this clonotype. The chain is built from TRBV4-1 and TRBJ2-6; D possibly uses TRBD1 or TRBD2 (5 bases each). This CDR3 is 14 amino acids long. Germline CDR1 MGHRA, CDR2 YSYEKL. Trimming left V 7 bases short and J 2 bases short, with 9 bases between. DNA for the CDR3: TGCGCCAGCAAGGGGACCCCTGGGGCCAACGTCCTGACTTTC. Translated, it gives CASKGTPGANVLTF.

This clonotype was recorded at least ten times. The chain has TRBV12-5 and TRBJ2-1; no definite D call. Trimming shortened V by 1 base and J by 0 bases, and 4 bases separated the two germline ends. Germline lookup yields CDR1 LGHNT and CDR2 FRNRAP. The CDR3 covers 14 residues. The CDR3 bases are TGTGCTAGTGGTTTGGACAACTCCTACAATGAGCAGTTCTTC. Its protein is CASGLDNSYNEQFF.

This clonotype occurred many times. As DNA, the CDR3 is TGCAGCGTTGAGGTAGTGGGGGCGCGTGAGACCCAGTACTTC. Protein: CSVEVVGARETQYF. This rearrangement joins TRBV29-1 to TRBJ2-5, with D perhaps TRBD1 (6 bases). CDR3 length: 14 amino acids. With 3 bases removed from V and 5 bases from J, the gap between germline ends came to 16 bases. Germline lookup yields CDR1 SQVTM and CDR2 ANQGSEA.

In its sample, this clonotype was seen a few times. The rearrangement links TRBV7-2 to TRBJ2-7; D might be TRBD1 (6 bases). Germline V lookup: CDR1 SGHTA, CDR2 FQGNSA. This CDR3 comprises 14 residues. V was cut by 2 bases and J by 3 bases, with 11 bases left in between. The CDR3 is CASSLQTGSYEQYV. The CDR3 coding sequence is TGTGCCAGCAGCTTACAGACAGGCAGCTACGAGCAGTACGTC.

There are many counts of this clonotype. The V gene is TRBV10-3, the J gene TRBJ2-7; 11 bases map to TRBD2. V lost 6 bases, J lost 7 bases, and 2 bases stayed unmatched. CDR1 and CDR2 (germline): ENHRY, SYGVKD. CDR3 length: 12 amino acids. CDR3: CAIRSSGGEQYV. The CDR3 region has the DNA TGTGCCATCAGGTCTAGCGGGGGGGAGCAGTACGTC.

This clonotype was seen repeatedly, ten times or more. The gene calls are TRBV11-3 and TRBJ1-1; 9 positions match TRBD1. This CDR3 contains 15 residues. The junction had 10 bases not matched to a gene; V was cut back by 5 bases and J by 6 bases. Germline CDR1 is SGHNT and CDR2 is YENEEA. In DNA, the CDR3 is TGTGCCAGCAGCCCTTGGGACAGGGATGAGGCTGAAGCTTTCTTT. Translating gives CASSPWDRDEAEAFF.

This clonotype was counted many times. The V and J genes are TRBV5-1 and TRBJ2-3, with TRBD2 as a possible D gene (5 bases). In germline, CDR1 is SGHRS, CDR2 YFSETQ. V was trimmed by 4 bases and J by 0 bases, leaving 15 bases between them. The CDR3 spans 16 residues. As DNA, the CDR3 is TGCGCCAGCAGCCTACTAGGAGCGACTAGCACAGATACGCAGTATTTT. Protein sequence: CASSLLGATSTDTQYF.

This clonotype was recorded many times. The V call is TRBV12-3 or TRBV12-4, the J call TRBJ1-1; D gene ambiguous. This CDR3 is 15 amino acids long. V was cut by 3 bases and J by 3 bases, with 14 bases left in between. CDR3 nucleotides: TGTGCCAGCAGTTTCGGACTGCGACGGTACACTGAAGCTTTCTTT. Protein product: CASSFGLRRYTEAFF.

This clonotype has ten or more counts. The rearrangement uses TRBV18 and TRBJ2-7; D gene ambiguous. Per the germline V gene, CDR1 is KGHSH and CDR2 is LQKENI. This CDR3 is 14 amino acids long. Trimming removed 0 bases from V and 1 base from J, with 7 bases in between. The CDR3 sequence is CASSPPGGSYEQYF. The CDR3 DNA follows: TGTGCCAGCTCACCACCCGGCGGATCCTACGAGCAGTACTTC.

Many counts were recorded for this clonotype. The V call is TRBV10-2, the J call TRBJ2-1; TRBD2 aligns across 11 bases. CDR3 length equals 16 residues. J gave up 5 bases and V 5 bases, and 8 bases lay outside the gene matches. Germline CDR1 and CDR2: WSHSY and SAAADI. DNA for the CDR3: TGCGCCAGCAGTCAACTAGCGGGAGACCCTGACAATGAGCAGTTCTTC. It specifies CASSQLAGDPDNEQFF.

In its sample, this clonotype is medium-sized. The gene calls are TRBV29-1 and TRBJ1-2; 7 positions agree with TRBD1. Trimming took 5 bases from V and 4 from J; bases not matched to a gene: 4. Germline values: CDR1 SQVTM, CDR2 ANQGSEA. The CDR3 consists of 12 residues. CDR3 in DNA: TGCAGCGTTCAACCAGGGGGCTATGGCTACACCTTC. This codes for CSVQPGGYGYTF.

Sample share makes this clonotype large. The rearrangement joins TRBV9 to TRBJ2-2, with D unclear. In germline, CDR1 is SGDLS, CDR2 YYNGEE. The CDR3 extends over 13 amino acids. V was trimmed by 4 bases and J by 1 base, leaving 5 bases between them. The CDR3, as DNA: TGTGCCAGCAGCCAACGGAACACCGGGGAGCTGTTTTTT. This translates into CASSQRNTGELFF.

In nucleotides, the CDR3 is TGCAGTGCTAGAGATCCCCTCGACTATGGCTACACCTTC. This gives the protein CSARDPLDYGYTF. The gene calls are TRBV20-1 and TRBJ1-2; no definite D call. The CDR3 runs to 13 residues. V was trimmed by 0 bases and J by 3 bases, leaving 8 bases between them. Germline V gene data show CDR1 as DFQATT and CDR2 as SNEGSKA (reference sequence).

This clonotype was seen more than once but under ten times. As DNA, the CDR3 is TGTGCCAGCAGTTTAGGGGTTTCTGGCAATCAGCCCCAGCATTTT. Its protein product is CASSLGVSGNQPQHF. This chain links TRBV12-3 or TRBV12-4 with TRBJ1-5; D gene unclear. Trimming left V 1 base short and J 2 bases short, with 9 bases between. There are 15 residues in the CDR3.

This clonotype was detected many times. The chain joins TRBV19 to TRBJ1-5; TRBD1 agrees at 8 bases. CDR3 length: 14 residues. Trimming removed 3 bases from V and 3 bases from J; junction bases left unmatched: 1. The germline V gene encodes CDR1 LNHDA and CDR2 SQIVND (reference sequence). The CDR3 bases are TGTGCCAGTAGTATCAGGGGGCTCAATCAGCCCCAGCATTTT. It codes for CASSIRGLNQPQHF.

This chain uses TRBV7-8 with TRBJ2-1, with D perhaps given as TRBD1 or TRBD2 (5 bases each). This CDR3 is built from 16 residues. V lost 2 bases to trimming and J lost 5 bases, with 16 bases between them. Germline loops: CDR1 SGHVS, CDR2 FQNEAQ. CDR3 nucleotides: TGTGCCAGCAGCTTAACGGGGCACAAGCCCAACAATGAGCAGTTCTTC. As protein: CASSLTGHKPNNEQFF. The full variable domain, rest sourced from reference TRBV7-8 and TRBJ2-1, is GAGVSQSPRYKVAKRGQDVALRCDPISGHVSLFWYQQALGQGPEFLTYFQNEAQLDKSGLPSDRFFAERPEGSVSTLKIQRTQQEDSAVYLCASSLTGHKPNNEQFFGPGTRLTVL.

This clonotype was detected ten times or more. V gene TRBV12-3 or TRBV12-4 combines with J gene TRBJ2-1, with 10 positions matching TRBD2. The CDR3 runs to 14 residues. Unmatched junction bases numbered 11, after V lost 8 bases and J lost 10 bases. Here the CDR3 reads CASRPSGRAGEQFF. In DNA, the CDR3 is TGTGCCAGCCGGCCCAGCGGGAGGGCTGGGGAGCAGTTCTTC.

This clonotype has a count of ten or more. The rearrangement joins TRBV20-1 to TRBJ2-1, with D maybe TRBD2 (5 bases). V was trimmed by 0 bases and J by 8 bases, leaving 11 bases between them. The CDR3 consists of 13 residues. From germline, CDR1 is DFQATT and CDR2 SNEGSKA (reference sequence). CDR3 nucleotide sequence: TGCAGTGCTAGAGATTCGGTGGGAGATGAGCAGTTCTTC. Translating gives CSARDSVGDEQFF.

Many counts were recorded for this clonotype. The gene calls are TRBV6-1 and TRBJ1-2; 8 nucleotides line up with TRBD1. Germline V lookup: CDR1 MNHNS, CDR2 SASEGT. The CDR3 has 15 residues. V gave up 3 bases and J gave up 2 bases; unmatched junction bases: 5. CDR3 in DNA: TGTGCCAGCAGTGACGCCCGACAGGGGAACTATGGCTACACCTTC. It codes for CASSDARQGNYGYTF.

This clonotype has only a few counts. The chain employs TRBV20-1 and TRBJ2-7; TRBD2 matches at 10 bases. CDR3 size: 15 residues. The V gene end was trimmed by 3 bases and the J gene end by 5 bases; junction bases not matched to a gene: 10. Germline CDR1 DFQATT, CDR2 SNEGSKA (reference sequence). The CDR3, as DNA: TGCAGTGCTAGTGGGGGTAGCGGGAGGCTCCACGAGCAGTACTTC. Protein sequence: CSASGGSGRLHEQYF.